The TCR beta chain under discussion was sequenced for a study of T cell responses to AZD1222 COVID-19 vaccine. The V gene lost 6 bases and the J gene lost 1 base, with 6 bases spanning the gap. The CDR3 loop spans 11 amino acids. Per the germline V gene, CDR1 is DFQATT and CDR2 is SNEGSKA (reference sequence). Libraries were prepared by immunoSEQ multiplex PCR; TCRdb keeps only in-frame clonotypes and omits some of them. The sample lists around 140,000 clones, 90% to 95% occurring once. The receptor's source is an adult in good health. The J gene is TRBJ1-1, the V gene TRBV20-1, with no clear D. Sequenced here: peripheral blood, sampled on day 0 of AZD1222 vaccination. CDR3 DNA: TGCAGTGCGCGAGAGAACACTGAAGCTTTCTTT. Translation gives CSARENTEAFF.